These T cell receptor beta chains were read from a single sample in a study of blood T cell repertoires in COVID-19. Libraries were prepared by immunoSEQ multiplex PCR; TCRdb keeps only in-frame clonotypes and omits some of them. This table has more than 90,000 clones, about 89% appearing once. The sample consisted of peripheral blood. The receptors come from a man aged 40-50 years with acute or convalescent COVID-19. CDR3s include the opening cysteine and the closing phenylalanine or tryptophan. D genes are given only for firm matches. Clone size, where shown, is once, few, many, or a class for clones that have expanded.

D: .; V: TRBV5-1; size: .; CDR3: CASSLSLRLDEKLFF
D: .; V: TRBV5-6; size: .; CDR3: CASSLVPGSNYGYTF
D: TRBD2; V: TRBV19; size: .; CDR3: CASSIDNNGGISGANVLTF
D: .; V: TRBV25-1; size: .; CDR3: CASSDTGISEQFF
D: .; V: TRBV5-1; size: .; CDR3: CASTKISGRSTDTQYF
D: TRBD1; V: TRBV27; size: .; CDR3: CASMNRGPGTGELFF
D: .; V: TRBV7-2; size: .; CDR3: CASSLVRVTEAFF
D: TRBD1; V: TRBV7-2; size: .; CDR3: CASSLGPGTGSTPLHF
D: TRBD1; V: TRBV28; size: .; CDR3: CASSFVDRDHEQYF
D: TRBD1; V: TRBV18; size: .; CDR3: CASSSGTGEFSYGYTF
D: .; V: TRBV5-5; size: .; CDR3: CAGQASGEVGSPLHF
D: .; V: TRBV30; size: .; CDR3: CAWSVQASYGYTF
D: TRBD1; V: TRBV19; size: .; CDR3: CASSIPRPGTGGHEQYF
D: .; V: TRBV5-5; size: .; CDR3: CASSLASGNTGELFF
D: .; V: TRBV30; size: once; CDR3: CAWRFGRGYEQYF
D: TRBD1; V: TRBV9; size: once; CDR3: CASSPRTGEEETQYF
D: .; V: TRBV6-5; size: once; CDR3: CASSRSLQETQYF
D: .; V: TRBV18; size: .; CDR3: CASSSNRDTLEQYF
D: .; V: TRBV18; size: .; CDR3: CASSSAGTSGNTIYF
D: .; V: TRBV5-1; size: .; CDR3: CASSLAGASSGNTIYF